A single sample is the source of the 32 T cell receptor beta chains below, sequenced in a study of vaccination and CD4 T cells after COVID-19. With the Oncomine TCR Beta short-read assay, DNA from cultured CD4+ T cells was sequenced. One entry per CDR3 protein results from TCRdb running MiXCR on the PCR reads. The table lists fewer than 20,000 distinct CDR3 sequences, about 50% of them singletons, with 10% to 15% in the top ten. Treatment of the sample: approximately nine-day PBMC culture with coronavirus spike peptide pools or control peptides (ViraFEST assay). Their specific antigens are unknown. The source material was CD4+ T cells from blood, cultured in vitro. The receptors were sampled from a human donor who had recovered from COVID-19.

This clonotype was seen only a few times. This chain joins TRBV24-1 and TRBJ2-3, with TRBD2 identical over 7 bases. The germline gives CDR1 KGHDR, CDR2 SFDVKD. V lost 4 bases to trimming and J lost 4 bases; unmatched junction nucleotides: 7. The CDR3 consists of 15 residues. CDR3 DNA: TGTGCCACCAGTGAAATAGCGGGTCGGGCAGATACGCAGTATTTT. Translated: CATSEIAGRADTQYF.

Only a few counts were recorded for this clonotype. The chain recombines TRBV20-1 with TRBJ2-4; D not certain. V was clipped by 0 bases and J by 8 bases, with 8 bases between them. The CDR3 is 12 residues long. CDR1 and CDR2 from the germline V gene are DFQATT and SNEGSKA (reference sequence). The CDR3 region is CSAREGADIQYF. In DNA, the CDR3 is TGCAGTGCTAGAGAGGGCGCAGACATTCAGTACTTC.

This clonotype was detected a few times. The gene calls are TRBV21-1 and TRBJ2-1; no check of the table's D call, TRBD1, against the DNA was made. TRBV21-1 is tagged as a pseudogene. This CDR3 region has 15 residues. The CDR3 sequence: CASSKGGGGYNEQFF. CDR3 in DNA: TGTGCCAGCAGCAAAGGGGGCGGGGGCTACAATGAGCAGTTCTTC.

This clonotype showed up just a few times. This sequence joins TRBV7-3 and TRBJ1-5; possible D gene TRBD1, 5 bases. V lost 5 bases and J lost 5, with 16 bases in between. Germline V CDR1 and CDR2: SGHTA, FQGTGA. The CDR3 contains 15 residues. CDR3 region: CASSLDGGRDQPQHF. The CDR3 coding sequence is TGTGCCAGCAGCCTTGACGGGGGTCGGGATCAGCCCCAGCATTTT.

This chain links TRBV11-2 with TRBJ2-3, with 9 bases fitting TRBD1. CDR1 and CDR2 from the germline V gene are SGHAT and FQNNGV. The J segment lost 3 bases and the V segment lost 5 bases, leaving 6 bases of the junction unmatched. The CDR3 loop spans 15 amino acids. The CDR3: CASSPGQGLTDTQYF. The CDR3 DNA sequence: TGTGCCAGCAGCCCGGGACAGGGACTAACAGATACGCAGTATTTT.

This clonotype was observed a few times. The chain carries TRBV6-2 or TRBV6-3 and TRBJ2-3, with 7 bases that match TRBD2. The CDR3 is made up of 15 amino acids. Trimming at V came to 0 bases and at J to 1 base, leaving 1 base not matched to a gene. Germline CDR1 and CDR2: MNHEY and SVGEGT. CDR3 nucleotide sequence: TGTGCCAGCAGTTACTCGCTAGCGGGCACAGATACGCAGTATTTT. Amino acids: CASSYSLAGTDTQYF.

The chain employs TRBV6-2 or TRBV6-3 and TRBJ2-4, with 9 bases aligning to TRBD2. With V trimmed by 2 bases and J by 1 base, 0 bases remained unmatched. The CDR3 is 15 amino acids. The germline gives CDR1 MNHEY, CDR2 SVGEGT. The CDR3 protein is CASSYSGRAKNIQYF. CDR3 DNA sequence: TGTGCCAGCAGTTACAGCGGGAGGGCCAAAAACATTCAGTACTTC.

The V call is TRBV10-3, the J call TRBJ2-5, with 9 bases fitting TRBD1. V was pared by 5 bases and J by 4 bases, with 8 bases of the junction left unmatched. The CDR3 loop spans 15 amino acids. Germline V gene sequence: CDR1 ENHRY, CDR2 SYGVKD. The CDR3 sequence: CAISPGTGLSETQYF. The DNA of the CDR3 is TGTGCCATCAGTCCAGGGACAGGGCTTTCAGAGACCCAGTACTTC.

CDR3: CASSPSRGLAGREQYF. The DNA for the CDR3 is TGTGCCAGCAGCCCCTCCCGGGGACTAGCGGGGCGGGAGCAGTACTTC. The chain links TRBV5-5 to TRBJ2-7; the match to TRBD2 covers 13 bases. Germline V gene lookup returns CDR1 SGHKS and CDR2 YYEKEE (reference sequence). The CDR3 contains 16 residues. J gave up 7 bases and V 4 bases, and 11 bases lay outside the gene matches.

The chain is built from TRBV6-1 and TRBJ1-2; D is uncertain. The CDR3 is 11 amino acids. Germline V lookup: CDR1 MNHNS, CDR2 SASEGT. Trimming removed 8 bases from V and 3 bases from J, with 7 bases in between. CDR3 coding DNA: TGTGCCAGCCGAAGAGACTATGGCTACACCTTC. The encoded protein is CASRRDYGYTF.

CDR3 sequence (DNA): TGCAGTGTCCACAGGGGGACTGAGGGCACAGATACGCAGTATTTT. It yields the protein CSVHRGTEGTDTQYF. This chain joins TRBV20-1 and TRBJ2-3; 8 positions agree with TRBD1. This CDR3 is 15 amino acids long. Trimming took 7 bases from V and 1 from J; bases not matched to a gene: 10. Germline assignment: CDR1 DFQATT and CDR2 SNEGSKA (reference sequence).

V usage is TRBV5-8 and J usage is TRBJ2-7, with D perhaps matching TRBD1 (6 bases). The V end was cut by 4 bases, the J end by 2 bases, with 13 bases between. Germline assignment: CDR1 SGHTS and CDR2 YDEGEE. There are 14 residues in the CDR3. The chain's CDR3 is CASSLEHRAYEQYF. The CDR3 DNA sequence: TGTGCCAGCAGCCTGGAGCACAGGGCCTACGAGCAGTACTTC.

The rearrangement joins TRBV10-3 to TRBJ1-2; 10 positions agree with TRBD1. The V and J ends lost 4 bases and 3 bases, in that order; junction bases with no gene match: 2. Germline CDR1 is ENHRY and CDR2 is SYGVKD. The CDR3 loop spans 14 amino acids. DNA of the CDR3: TGTGCCATCAGTGGGGACAGGGGTGACTATGGCTACACCTTC. This gives the protein CAISGDRGDYGYTF.

This clonotype occurred a few times. The V gene is TRBV20-1, the J gene TRBJ1-1, with 7 bases matching TRBD1. Per the germline V gene, CDR1 is DFQATT and CDR2 is SNEGSKA (reference sequence). The CDR3 is 10 amino acids. The V and J ends lost 5 bases and 10 bases, in that order; junction bases with no gene match: 4. The CDR3 bases are TGCAGTGCTTTGACAGGGAGAGCTTTCTTT. This encodes CSALTGRAFF.

The CDR3 reads CASTPQAGPGETQYF. The CDR3 nucleotides read TGTGCCAGCACCCCCCAAGCGGGGCCCGGGGAGACCCAGTACTTC. This chain joins TRBV12-3 or TRBV12-4 and TRBJ2-5; TRBD2 matches at 7 bases. The CDR3 sequence is 15 residues long. Losses at the gene ends were 7 bases for V and 5 bases for J; bases not matched to a gene: 13.

J is TRBJ1-1 and V is TRBV7-8; weak D call: TRBD1 (5 bases). Deletions cut 6 bases from V and 2 bases from J, with 10 bases between. CDR1 SGHVS and CDR2 FQNEAQ come from the germline V gene. The length of the CDR3 is 13 residues. CDR3 coding DNA: TGTGCCAGCAGATGGGACCTCAACACTGAAGCTTTCTTT. Protein sequence: CASRWDLNTEAFF.

The chain links TRBV6-1 to TRBJ2-2; a weak D match, TRBD2 (6 bases). CDR3 length: 17 residues. Germline assignment: CDR1 MNHNS and CDR2 SASEGT. The V end lost 6 bases, the J end lost 0 bases, and 17 bases lay between the germline ends. CDR3 region: CASRQWEEGTNTGELFF. The CDR3 coding sequence is TGTGCCAGCAGACAGTGGGAGGAGGGGACGAACACCGGGGAGCTGTTTTTT.

CDR3 loop: CSAIERADQPQHF. The DNA for the CDR3 is TGCAGTGCTATAGAAAGGGCAGATCAGCCCCAGCATTTT. The chain is built from TRBV20-1 and TRBJ1-5; D is unresolved. V lost 4 bases and J 5 bases, leaving 12 bases between the germline ends. The CDR3 totals 13 residues. Germline CDR1 DFQATT, CDR2 SNEGSKA (reference sequence).

The V and J genes are TRBV20-1 and TRBJ2-3; either TRBD1 or TRBD2 may fit D (6 bases each). CDR1 is DFQATT and CDR2 is SNEGSKA in the germline V gene (reference sequence). CDR3 length: 14 amino acids. V was pared by 5 bases and J by 0 bases, with 12 bases between. The CDR3 loop is CSAVGAGSTDTQYF. The CDR3 nucleotides are TGCAGTGCTGTGGGGGCGGGGAGCACAGATACGCAGTATTTT.

The chain recombines TRBV9 with TRBJ2-7; the D call may be TRBD1 or TRBD2 (6 bases each). Germline V gene lookup returns CDR1 SGDLS and CDR2 YYNGEE. The V end was cut by 4 bases, the J end by 2 bases, with 16 bases between. The CDR3 totals 15 residues. DNA for the CDR3: TGTGCCAGCAGCCCCTGGGGGGACACCCCCTACGAGCAGTACTTC. Translating gives CASSPWGDTPYEQYF. The whole variable domain, filled in from reference TRBV9 and TRBJ2-7, reads DSGVTQTPKHLITATGQRVTLRCSPRSGDLSVYWYQQSLDQGLQFLIQYYNGEERAKGNILERFSAQQFPDLHSELNLSSLELGDSALYFCASSPWGDTPYEQYFGPGTRLTVT.

The CDR3 protein is CASSPGTGGPQHF. CDR3 DNA: TGTGCCAGCAGTCCCGGGACAGGGGGCCCCCAGCATTTT. The chain recombines TRBV12-3 or TRBV12-4 with TRBJ1-5; 12 positions match TRBD1. Trimming removed 5 bases from V and 10 bases from J; junction bases left unmatched: 3. The CDR3 has 13 amino acids.

The rearrangement uses TRBV27 and TRBJ2-2; D call uncertain. The ends were cut back, 5 bases at V and 5 bases at J, with 15 bases in the middle. The CDR3 is 15 residues long. CDR1 is MNHEY, CDR2 SMNVEV, per germline (reference sequence). The CDR3 sequence: CASSLRRRLTGELFF. The CDR3, as DNA: TGTGCCAGCAGTCTTCGGCGGCGGTTAACCGGGGAGCTGTTTTTT.

For the CDR3, the DNA is TGTGCCAGCAGTTACGGGGTTAGCGGTGGGGCCCAGTACTTC. Its protein product is CASSYGVSGGAQYF. This sequence joins TRBV6-5 and TRBJ2-5; tentatively, D is TRBD2 (6 bases). The CDR3 runs 14 residues. The V gene's germline CDR1 is MNHEY and CDR2 SVGAGI. Between the trimmed V and J ends, which lost 2 bases and 9 bases, there was a span of 16 bases.

This clonotype has just one count. This rearrangement joins TRBV18 to TRBJ2-7; D gene unclear. The CDR3 is 12 amino acids. Germline V gene sequence: CDR1 KGHSH, CDR2 LQKENI. The V end was cut by 2 bases, the J end by 6 bases, with 8 bases between. The CDR3 bases are TGTGCCAGCTCACCAGAGGTCGGCGAGCAGTACTTC. Amino acids: CASSPEVGEQYF.

This clonotype was seen more than once but under ten times. Germline is not matched at one junction end, which may reflect a read error. The chain recombines TRBV7-9 with TRBJ1-2; 9 bases align to TRBD1. Germline values: CDR1 SEHNR, CDR2 FQNEAQ (reference sequence). CDR3 length: 15 residues. This CDR3 is CASNLVAGQGGGYTF. In nucleotides, the CDR3 is TGTGCCAGCAACTTAGTAGCGGGACAGGGAGGTGGCTACACCTTC.

This sequence joins TRBV28 and TRBJ2-7, with D maybe TRBD2 (6 bases). This CDR3 has 12 amino acids. The V end lost 8 bases, the J end lost 5 bases, and 13 bases lay between the germline ends. Germline V gene data show CDR1 as MDHEN and CDR2 as SYDVKM. The DNA for the CDR3 is TGTGCCAGCCGGGACTCCACCAACGAGCAGTACTTC. This translates into CASRDSTNEQYF.

The rearrangement uses TRBV9 and TRBJ2-6, with D unclear. CDR1 is SGDLS and CDR2 is YYNGEE in the germline V gene. This CDR3 spans 16 amino acids. Trimming removed 3 bases from V and 4 bases from J, with 14 bases in between. CDR3 sequence reads: CASSAPNAAGANVLTF. CDR3 bases: TGTGCCAGCAGCGCCCCCAACGCCGCAGGGGCCAACGTCCTGACTTTC. Supplemented by reference TRBV9 and TRBJ2-6, the full variable domain reads DSGVTQTPKHLITATGQRVTLRCSPRSGDLSVYWYQQSLDQGLQFLIQYYNGEERAKGNILERFSAQQFPDLHSELNLSSLELGDSALYFCASSAPNAAGANVLTFGAGSRLTVL.

The CDR3 region is CASSSGQRQPQHF. In DNA, the CDR3 is TGTGCCAGCAGCTCGGGGCAAAGGCAGCCCCAGCATTTT. The chain recombines TRBV28 with TRBJ1-5; a weak D match, TRBD1 (5 bases). The CDR3 runs to 13 residues. V was cut by 6 bases and J by 7 bases, with 13 bases left in between. Germline values: CDR1 MDHEN, CDR2 SYDVKM.

In its sample, this clonotype was seen once. The rearrangement joins TRBV11-3 to TRBJ2-7; TRBD2 matches 11 bases. Germline loops: CDR1 SGHNT, CDR2 YENEEA. After removal of 3 bases from V and 0 bases from J, the junction contained 1 base not matched to a gene. The CDR3 sequence is 15 residues long. Here the CDR3 DNA reads TGTGCCAGCAGCTTTACTAGCGGGAGCTCCTACGAGCAGTACTTC. As protein: CASSFTSGSSYEQYF.

The chain couples TRBV27 to TRBJ2-1, with 15 bases lining up with TRBD2. The J segment lost 1 base and the V segment lost 7 bases, leaving 20 bases of the junction unmatched. The CDR3 totals 22 residues. CDR1 is MNHEY, CDR2 SMNVEV, per germline (reference sequence). For the CDR3, the DNA is TGTGCCAGCACCCTTCGCGGACTAGCGGGAGGGCTGCGCTTTGCATCCTACAATGAGCAGTTCTTC. Translating gives CASTLRGLAGGLRFASYNEQFF.

The table lists this clonotype with a few counts. The V gene is TRBV11-2, the J gene TRBJ1-1; D perhaps matches TRBD1 (5 bases). V was clipped by 1 base and J by 5 bases, with 11 bases between them. CDR3 length: 14 amino acids. Germline V gene data show CDR1 as SGHAT and CDR2 as FQNNGV. In DNA form, the CDR3 reads TGTGCCAGCAGCTTAGGTGCAGGGAATACTGAAGCTTTCTTT. Translated, it gives CASSLGAGNTEAFF.

The chain combines TRBV6-1 with TRBJ1-5; D is uncertain. The CDR3 sequence is 15 residues long. Deletions cut 2 bases from V and 1 base from J, with 9 bases between. In germline, CDR1 is MNHNS, CDR2 SASEGT. CDR3 DNA: TGTGCCAGCAGTGAATATGGGCAGAGCAATCAGCCCCAGCATTTT. Translating gives CASSEYGQSNQPQHF.